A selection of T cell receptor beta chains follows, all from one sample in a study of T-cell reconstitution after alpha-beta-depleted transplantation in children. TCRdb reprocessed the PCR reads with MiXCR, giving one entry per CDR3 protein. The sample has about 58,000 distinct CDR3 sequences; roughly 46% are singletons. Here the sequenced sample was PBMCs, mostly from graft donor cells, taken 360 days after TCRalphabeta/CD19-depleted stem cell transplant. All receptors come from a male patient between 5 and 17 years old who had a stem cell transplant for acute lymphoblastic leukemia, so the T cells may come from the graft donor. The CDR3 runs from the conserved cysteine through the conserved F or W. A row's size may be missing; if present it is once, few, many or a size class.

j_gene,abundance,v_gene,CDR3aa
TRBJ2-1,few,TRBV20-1,CSARAMGEQFF
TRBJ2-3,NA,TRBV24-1,CATSRGQGRRRDTQYF
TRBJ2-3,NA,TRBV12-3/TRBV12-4,CASTFSSGRADTQYF
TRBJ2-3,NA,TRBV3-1,CASSPRRGGADTQYF
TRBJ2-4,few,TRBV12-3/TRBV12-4,CASSGQGEDIQYF
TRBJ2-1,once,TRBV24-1,CGASDESGTSGRAGQLDEQFF
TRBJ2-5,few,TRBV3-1,CASSQEVGVRTQYF
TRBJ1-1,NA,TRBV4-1,CASSGDRRTFF
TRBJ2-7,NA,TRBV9,CASSPPAGYEQYF
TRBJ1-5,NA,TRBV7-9,CASSSTGWPQHF
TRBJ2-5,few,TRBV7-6,CASSNRGEETQYF
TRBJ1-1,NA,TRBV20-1,CSASGLFNTEAFF
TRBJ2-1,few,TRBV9,CASSLAHNEQFF
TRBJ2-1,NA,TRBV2,CASSPFGLLGSSYNEQFF
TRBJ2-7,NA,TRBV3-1,CASSALAGTNSYEQYF
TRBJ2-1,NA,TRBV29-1,CSVEGGGRERNEQFF
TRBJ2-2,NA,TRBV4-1,CASSQGDFFPTGELFF
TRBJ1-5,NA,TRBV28,CASTHATLPQHF
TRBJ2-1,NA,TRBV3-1,CASSQGWGGSSYNEQFF
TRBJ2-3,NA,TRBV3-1,CASSRLRRSTDTQYF
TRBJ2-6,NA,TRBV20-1,CSALRTGAGANVLTF
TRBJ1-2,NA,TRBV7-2,CASSNSISNYGYTF
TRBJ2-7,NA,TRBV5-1,CASSPTGPTYEQYF
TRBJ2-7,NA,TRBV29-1,CSIWGPGPLSSYEQYF
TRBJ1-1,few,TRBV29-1,CSVELNTEAFF
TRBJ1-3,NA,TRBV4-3,CASSQEGAPGNTIYF
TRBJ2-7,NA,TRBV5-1,CASSLLVGRGEQYF
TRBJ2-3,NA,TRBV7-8,CASSPVRAGFTDTQYF
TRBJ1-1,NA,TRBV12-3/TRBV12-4,CASSRGQRSEAFF
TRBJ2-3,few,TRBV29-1,CSVLGASTDTQYF
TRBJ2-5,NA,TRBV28,CASSLTRAAQETQYF
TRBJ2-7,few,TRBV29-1,CSVLQGPSSYEQYF